This T cell receptor (beta chain) was captured by sequencing in a study of cytomegalovirus exposure and HLA in healthy donors. Primers: 60 Vbeta forward and 13 Jbeta reverse. Sequencing used immunoSEQ multiplex PCR; TCRdb keeps in-frame clones, though not all of them. Of about 240,000 clones in the sample, just under 80% were seen once. This clone was seen a few times. Its specificity is not known. Germline CDR1 SGHVS, CDR2 FQNEAQ. This CDR3 has 15 amino acids. V shed 2 bases and J shed 7 bases, with 12 bases lying between them. Study conclusions and caveats: Highly shared variants forming one cluster were likely a sequencing artifact. Earlier analysis found most TCR beta V segments productive about 87% or about 30% of the time. In vitro checks showed that a few CMV-associated chains really do target CMV antigens.

The rearrangement links TRBV7-8 to TRBJ2-6, with D unclear. This receptor was obtained from a boy younger than 18 in good health and CMV-seronegative. The sample consisted of PBMCs. The CDR3 sequence is CASSLIRVGANVLTF. The CDR3 DNA is TGTGCCAGCAGCTTAATACGGGTAGGAGCCAACGTCCTGACTTTC.